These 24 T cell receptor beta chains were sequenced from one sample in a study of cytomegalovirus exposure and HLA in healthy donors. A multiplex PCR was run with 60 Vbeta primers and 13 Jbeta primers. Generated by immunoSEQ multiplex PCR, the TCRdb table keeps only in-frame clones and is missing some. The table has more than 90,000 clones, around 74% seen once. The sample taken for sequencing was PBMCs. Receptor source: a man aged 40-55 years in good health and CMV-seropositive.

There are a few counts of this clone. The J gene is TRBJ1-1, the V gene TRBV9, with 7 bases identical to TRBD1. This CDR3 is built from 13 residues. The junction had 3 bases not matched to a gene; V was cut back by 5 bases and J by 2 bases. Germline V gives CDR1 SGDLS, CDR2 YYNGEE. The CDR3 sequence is CASRGQPNTEAFF. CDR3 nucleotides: TGTGCCAGCAGGGGACAGCCTAACACTGAAGCTTTCTTT.

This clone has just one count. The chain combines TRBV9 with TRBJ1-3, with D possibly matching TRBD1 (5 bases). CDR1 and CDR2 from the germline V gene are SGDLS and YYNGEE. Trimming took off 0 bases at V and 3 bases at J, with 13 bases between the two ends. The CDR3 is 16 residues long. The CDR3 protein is CASSVAPTAHGNTIYF. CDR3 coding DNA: TGTGCCAGCAGCGTAGCTCCGACAGCGCATGGAAACACCATATATTTT. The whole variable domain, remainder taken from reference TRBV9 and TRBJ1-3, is DSGVTQTPKHLITATGQRVTLRCSPRSGDLSVYWYQQSLDQGLQFLIQYYNGEERAKGNILERFSAQQFPDLHSELNLSSLELGDSALYFCASSVAPTAHGNTIYFGEGSWLTVV.

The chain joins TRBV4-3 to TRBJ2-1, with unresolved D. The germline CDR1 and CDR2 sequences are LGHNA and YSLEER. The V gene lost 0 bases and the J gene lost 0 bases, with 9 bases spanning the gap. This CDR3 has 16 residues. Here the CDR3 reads CASSQDFSSSYNEQFF. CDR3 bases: TGCGCCAGCAGCCAAGATTTTTCGAGCTCCTACAATGAGCAGTTCTTC.

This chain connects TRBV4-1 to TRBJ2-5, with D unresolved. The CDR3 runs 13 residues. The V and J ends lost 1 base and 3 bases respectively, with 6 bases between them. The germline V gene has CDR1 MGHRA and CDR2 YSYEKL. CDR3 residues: CASSQGAEETQYF. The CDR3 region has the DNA TGCGCCAGCAGCCAAGGGGCTGAAGAGACCCAGTACTTC.

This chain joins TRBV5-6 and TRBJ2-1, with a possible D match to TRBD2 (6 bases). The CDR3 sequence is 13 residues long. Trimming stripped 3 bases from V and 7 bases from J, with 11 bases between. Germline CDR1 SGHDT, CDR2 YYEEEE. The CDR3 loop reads CASSWGLENEQFF. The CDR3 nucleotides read TGTGCCAGCAGCTGGGGACTCGAAAATGAGCAGTTCTTC.

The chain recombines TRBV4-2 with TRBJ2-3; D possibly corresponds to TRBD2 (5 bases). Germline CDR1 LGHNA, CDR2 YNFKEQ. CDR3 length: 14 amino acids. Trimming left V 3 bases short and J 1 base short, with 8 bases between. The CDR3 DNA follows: TGTGCCAGCAGCCAGAGGGAGCGCACAGATACGCAGTATTTT. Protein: CASSQRERTDTQYF.

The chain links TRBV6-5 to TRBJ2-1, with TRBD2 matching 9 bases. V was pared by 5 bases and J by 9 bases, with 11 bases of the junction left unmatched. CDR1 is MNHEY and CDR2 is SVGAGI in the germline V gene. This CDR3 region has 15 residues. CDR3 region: CASSLNPGLAFEQFF. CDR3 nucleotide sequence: TGTGCCAGCAGTCTCAACCCGGGACTAGCCTTTGAGCAGTTCTTC.

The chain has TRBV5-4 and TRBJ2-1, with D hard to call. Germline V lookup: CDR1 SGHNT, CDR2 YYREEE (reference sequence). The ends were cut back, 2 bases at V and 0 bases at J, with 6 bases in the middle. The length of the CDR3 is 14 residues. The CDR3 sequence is CASSFEFSYNEQFF. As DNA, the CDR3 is TGTGCCAGCAGCTTCGAGTTCTCCTACAATGAGCAGTTCTTC.

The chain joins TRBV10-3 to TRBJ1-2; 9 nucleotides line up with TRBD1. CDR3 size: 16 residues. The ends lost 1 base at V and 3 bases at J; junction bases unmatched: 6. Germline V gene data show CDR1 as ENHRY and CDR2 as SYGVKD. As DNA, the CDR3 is TGTGCCATCAGTGAGTGGCGGACAGGGGAGGACTATGGCTACACCTTC. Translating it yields CAISEWRTGEDYGYTF.

DNA for the CDR3: TGTGCCAGCTCACCACCGACTAGCGGGGGGCTAAACATTCAGTACTTC. Translated: CASSPPTSGGLNIQYF. The chain is built from TRBV18 and TRBJ2-4, with 13 bases that match TRBD2. V was pared by 0 bases and J by 6 bases, with 2 bases of the junction left unmatched. CDR3 length: 16 residues. CDR1 is KGHSH, CDR2 LQKENI, per germline.

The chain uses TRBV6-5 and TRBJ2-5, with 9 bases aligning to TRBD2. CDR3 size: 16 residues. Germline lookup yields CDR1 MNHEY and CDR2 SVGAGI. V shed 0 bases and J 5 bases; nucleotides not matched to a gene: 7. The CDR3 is CASSYSTSGRQETQYF. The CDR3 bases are TGTGCCAGCAGTTACTCGACTAGCGGTCGGCAGGAGACCCAGTACTTC.

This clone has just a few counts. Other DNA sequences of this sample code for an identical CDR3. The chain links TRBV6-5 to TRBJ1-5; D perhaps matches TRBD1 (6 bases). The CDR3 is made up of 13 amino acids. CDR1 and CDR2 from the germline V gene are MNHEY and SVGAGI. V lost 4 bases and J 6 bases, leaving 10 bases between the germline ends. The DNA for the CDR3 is TGTGCCAGCAGTTTAAACAGGGTTCAGCCCCAGCATTTT. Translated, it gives CASSLNRVQPQHF.

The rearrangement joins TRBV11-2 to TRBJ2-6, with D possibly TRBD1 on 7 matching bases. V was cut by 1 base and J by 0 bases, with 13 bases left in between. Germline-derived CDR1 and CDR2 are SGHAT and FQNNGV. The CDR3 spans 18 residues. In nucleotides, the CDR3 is TGTGCCAGCAGCTTAGGGAGGGGGCCGGGCTCTGGGGCCAACGTCCTGACTTTC. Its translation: CASSLGRGPGSGANVLTF.

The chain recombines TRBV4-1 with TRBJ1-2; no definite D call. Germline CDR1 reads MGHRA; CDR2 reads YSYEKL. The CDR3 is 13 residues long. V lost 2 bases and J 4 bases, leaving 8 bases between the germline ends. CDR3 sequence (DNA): TGCGCCAGCAGCCAAACGGGGTTCTATGGCTACACCTTC. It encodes CASSQTGFYGYTF.

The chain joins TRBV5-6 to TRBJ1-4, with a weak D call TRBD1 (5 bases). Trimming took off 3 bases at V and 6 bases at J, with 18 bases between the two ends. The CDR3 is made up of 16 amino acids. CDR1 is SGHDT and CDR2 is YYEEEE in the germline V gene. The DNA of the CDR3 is TGTGCCAGCAGCTGGGGGGACCGAGCCCCAGATGAAAAACTGTTTTTT. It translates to CASSWGDRAPDEKLFF.

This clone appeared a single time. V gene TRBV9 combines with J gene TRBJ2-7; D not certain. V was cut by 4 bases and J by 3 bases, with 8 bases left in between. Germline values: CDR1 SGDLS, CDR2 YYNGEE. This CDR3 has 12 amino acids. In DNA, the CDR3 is TGTGCCAGCAGCCCCGGTAACTACGAGCAGTACTTC. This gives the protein CASSPGNYEQYF.

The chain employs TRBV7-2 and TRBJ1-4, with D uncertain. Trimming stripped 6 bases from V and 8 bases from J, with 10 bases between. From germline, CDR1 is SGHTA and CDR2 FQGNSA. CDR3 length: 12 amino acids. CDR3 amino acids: CASRERSEKLFF. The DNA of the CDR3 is TGTGCCAGCAGGGAGAGAAGCGAAAAACTGTTTTTT.

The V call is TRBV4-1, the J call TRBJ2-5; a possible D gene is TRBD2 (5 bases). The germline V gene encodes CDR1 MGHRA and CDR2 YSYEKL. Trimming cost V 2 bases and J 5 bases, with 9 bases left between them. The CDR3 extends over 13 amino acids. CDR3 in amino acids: CASSQLADETQYF. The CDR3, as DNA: TGCGCCAGCAGCCAACTAGCAGATGAGACCCAGTACTTC.

The CDR3 loop reads CASSPGGEDQPQHF. In DNA form, the CDR3 reads TGTGCCAGCAGTCCAGGGGGCGAAGATCAGCCCCAGCATTTT. The rearrangement joins TRBV28 to TRBJ1-5, with 8 bases lining up with TRBD1. The CDR3 loop spans 14 amino acids. Unmatched junction bases numbered 5, after V lost 5 bases and J lost 5 bases. In germline, CDR1 is MDHEN, CDR2 SYDVKM. The complete variable domain, with remaining parts taken from reference TRBV28 and TRBJ1-5, reads DVKVTQSSRYLVKRTGEKVFLECVQDMDHENMFWYRQDPGLGLRLIYFSYDVKMKEKGDIPEGYSVSREKKERFSLILESASTNQTSMYLCASSPGGEDQPQHFGDGTRLSIL.

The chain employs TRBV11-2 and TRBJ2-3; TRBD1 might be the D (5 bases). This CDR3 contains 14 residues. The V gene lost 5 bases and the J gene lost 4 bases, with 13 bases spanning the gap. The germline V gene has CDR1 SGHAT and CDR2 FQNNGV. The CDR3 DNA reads TGTGCCAGCAGCACTCCCAGGGTAGCAGATACGCAGTATTTT. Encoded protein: CASSTPRVADTQYF. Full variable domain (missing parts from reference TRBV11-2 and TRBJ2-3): EAGVAQSPRYKIIEKRQSVAFWCNPISGHATLYWYQQILGQGPKLLIQFQNNGVVDDSQLPKDRFSAERLKGVDSTLKIQPAKLEDSAVYLCASSTPRVADTQYFGPGTRLTVL.

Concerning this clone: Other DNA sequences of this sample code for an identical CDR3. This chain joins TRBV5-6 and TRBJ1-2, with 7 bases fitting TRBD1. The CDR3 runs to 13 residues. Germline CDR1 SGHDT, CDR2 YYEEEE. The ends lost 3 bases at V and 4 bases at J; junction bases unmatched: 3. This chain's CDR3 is CASSWGQSYGYTF. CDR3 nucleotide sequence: TGTGCCAGCAGCTGGGGACAGAGCTATGGCTACACCTTC.

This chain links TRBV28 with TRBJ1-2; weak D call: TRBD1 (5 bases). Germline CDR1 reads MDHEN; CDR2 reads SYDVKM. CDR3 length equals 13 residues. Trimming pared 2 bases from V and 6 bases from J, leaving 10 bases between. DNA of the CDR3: TGTGCCAGCAGTTTACCGACAGACAATGGCTACACCTTC. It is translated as CASSLPTDNGYTF.

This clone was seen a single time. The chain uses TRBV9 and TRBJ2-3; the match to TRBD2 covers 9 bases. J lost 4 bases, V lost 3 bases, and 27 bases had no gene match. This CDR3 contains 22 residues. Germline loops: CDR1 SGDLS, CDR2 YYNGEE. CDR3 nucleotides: TGTGCCAGCAGCGCGGCCCCCCCGCTTCTAGCGGGGTACGCTCTATACCCAGATACGCAGTATTTT. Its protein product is CASSAAPPLLAGYALYPDTQYF.

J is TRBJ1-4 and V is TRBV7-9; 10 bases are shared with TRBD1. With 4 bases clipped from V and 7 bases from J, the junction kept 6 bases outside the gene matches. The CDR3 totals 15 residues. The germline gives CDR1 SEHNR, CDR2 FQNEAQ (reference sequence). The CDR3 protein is CASSYGQGGGEKLFF. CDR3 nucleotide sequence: TGTGCCAGCAGCTACGGACAGGGGGGTGGTGAAAAACTGTTTTTT.